This TCR beta chain was sequenced for a study of blood T cell repertoires in COVID-19. Authors' processing steps: Amplification of reference gene primers was used by the study to estimate nucleated cell counts. Repertoires were generated with immunoSEQ multiplex PCR, while TCRdb's copy carries only in-frame clones and drops some. That table is the source of V, J and clone size, and D and trimming were worked out from the DNA. This table has 100,000 to 110,000 clones, roughly 84% appearing once. A word on this clone: Sequence at one end of the junction differs from germline and may be a read error.

The germline V gene has CDR1 MGHRA and CDR2 YSYEKL. The CDR3 loop spans 12 amino acids. The V and J genes are TRBV4-1 and TRBJ2-5; 7 nucleotides line up with TRBD1. This TCR was sampled from a human donor in a cohort sampled during active COVID-19. Sequenced: peripheral blood. The CDR3 is CASSQVVGQVNF. CDR3 DNA: TGCGCCAGCAGCCAAGTGGTAGGACAGGTGAACTTC.